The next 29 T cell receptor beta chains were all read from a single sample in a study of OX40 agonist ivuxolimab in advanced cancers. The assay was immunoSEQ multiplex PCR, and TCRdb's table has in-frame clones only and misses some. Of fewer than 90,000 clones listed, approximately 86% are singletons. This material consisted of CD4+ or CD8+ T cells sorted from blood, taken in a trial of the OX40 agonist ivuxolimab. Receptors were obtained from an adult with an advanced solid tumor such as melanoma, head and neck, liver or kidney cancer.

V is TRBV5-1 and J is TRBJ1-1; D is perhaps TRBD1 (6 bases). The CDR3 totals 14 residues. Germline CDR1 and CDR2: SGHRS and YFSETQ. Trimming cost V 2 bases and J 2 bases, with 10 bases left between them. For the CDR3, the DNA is TGCGCCAGCAGCTTTGGGACACCCAACACTGAAGCTTTCTTT. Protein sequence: CASSFGTPNTEAFF.

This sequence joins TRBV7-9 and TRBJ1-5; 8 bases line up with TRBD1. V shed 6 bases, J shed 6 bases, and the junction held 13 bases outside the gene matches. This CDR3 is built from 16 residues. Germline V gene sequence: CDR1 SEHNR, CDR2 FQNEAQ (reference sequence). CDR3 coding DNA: TGTGCCAGCAGAGGCGGGGGACAGGACGAGAGTCAGCCCCAGCATTTT. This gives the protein CASRGGGQDESQPQHF.

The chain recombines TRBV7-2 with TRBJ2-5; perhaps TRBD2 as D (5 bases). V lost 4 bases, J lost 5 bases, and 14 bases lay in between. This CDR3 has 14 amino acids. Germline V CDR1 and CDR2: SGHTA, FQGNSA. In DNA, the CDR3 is TGTGCCAGCAGCTCCGAGTCGTGGGAGGAGACCCAGTACTTC. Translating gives CASSSESWEETQYF. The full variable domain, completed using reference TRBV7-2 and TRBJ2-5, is GAGVSQSPSNKVTEKGKDVELRCDPISGHTALYWYRQSLGQGLEFLIYFQGNSAPDKSGLPSDRFSAERTGGSVSTLTIQRTQQEDSAVYLCASSSESWEETQYFGPGTRLLVL.

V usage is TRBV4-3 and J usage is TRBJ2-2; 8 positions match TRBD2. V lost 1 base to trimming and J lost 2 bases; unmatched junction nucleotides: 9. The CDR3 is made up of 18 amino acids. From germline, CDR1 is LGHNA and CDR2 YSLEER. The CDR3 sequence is CASSQAPSGGRNTGELFF. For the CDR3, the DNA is TGCGCCAGCAGCCAAGCCCCCAGCGGGGGCCGAAACACCGGGGAGCTGTTTTTT.

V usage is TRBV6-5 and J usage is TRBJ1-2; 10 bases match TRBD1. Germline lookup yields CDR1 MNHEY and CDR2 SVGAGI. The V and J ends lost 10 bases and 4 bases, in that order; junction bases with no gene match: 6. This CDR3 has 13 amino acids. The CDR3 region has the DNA TGTGCCACCATCCGGACAGGGGGCTATGGCTACACCTTC. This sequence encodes CATIRTGGYGYTF.

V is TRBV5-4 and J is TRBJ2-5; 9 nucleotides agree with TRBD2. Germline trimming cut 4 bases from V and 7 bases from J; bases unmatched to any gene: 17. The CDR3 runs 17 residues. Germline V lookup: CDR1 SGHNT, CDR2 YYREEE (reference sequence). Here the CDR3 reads CASSLPLMARGGATQYF. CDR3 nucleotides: TGTGCCAGCAGCCTACCCTTGATGGCGCGGGGGGGCGCGACCCAGTACTTC. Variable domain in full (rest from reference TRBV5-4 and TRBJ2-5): ETGVTQSPTHLIKTRGQQVTLRCSSQSGHNTVSWYQQALGQGPQFIFQYYREEENGRGNFPPRFSGLQFPNYSSELNVNALELDDSALYLCASSLPLMARGGATQYFGPGTRLLVL.

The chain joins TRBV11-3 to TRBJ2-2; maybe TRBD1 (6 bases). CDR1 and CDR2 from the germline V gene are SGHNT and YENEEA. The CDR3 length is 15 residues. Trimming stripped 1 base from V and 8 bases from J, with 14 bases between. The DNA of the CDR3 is TGTGCCAGCAGCTTAGTAGGGGGTAATTCTGGGGAGCTGTTTTTT. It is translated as CASSLVGGNSGELFF.

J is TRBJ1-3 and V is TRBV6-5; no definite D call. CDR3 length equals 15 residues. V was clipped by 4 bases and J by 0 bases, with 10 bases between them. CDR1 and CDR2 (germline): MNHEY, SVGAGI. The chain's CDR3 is CASSSGVSSGNTIYF. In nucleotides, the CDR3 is TGTGCCAGCAGTTCTGGAGTTAGCTCTGGAAACACCATATATTTT.

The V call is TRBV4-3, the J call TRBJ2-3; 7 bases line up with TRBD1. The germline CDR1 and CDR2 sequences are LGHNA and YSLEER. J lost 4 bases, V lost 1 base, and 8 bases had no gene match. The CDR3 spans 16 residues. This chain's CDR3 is CASSQGSPGGSDTQYF. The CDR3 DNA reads TGCGCCAGCAGCCAAGGGTCCCCAGGGGGATCAGATACGCAGTATTTT.

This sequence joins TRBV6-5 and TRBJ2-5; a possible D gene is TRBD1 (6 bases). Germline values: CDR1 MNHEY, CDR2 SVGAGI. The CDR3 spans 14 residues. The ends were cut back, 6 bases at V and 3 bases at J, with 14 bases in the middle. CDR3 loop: CASRDVQGKETQYF. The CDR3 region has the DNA TGTGCCAGCAGGGACGTACAGGGAAAAGAGACCCAGTACTTC.

CDR3 in DNA: TGTGCCAGCAGCTTAGGTGGGCGGGGACAGGGGATTCGGAACACTGAAGCTTTCTTT. As protein: CASSLGGRGQGIRNTEAFF. This chain joins TRBV7-6 and TRBJ1-1, with 10 bases fitting TRBD1. J gave up 1 base and V 1 base, and 12 bases lay outside the gene matches. The CDR3 extends over 19 amino acids. The germline V gene has CDR1 SGHVS and CDR2 FNYEAQ.

The CDR3 reads CASGFGTGNTEAFF. The CDR3 DNA reads TGTGCTAGTGGTTTTGGGACAGGGAACACTGAAGCTTTCTTT. The chain links TRBV12-5 to TRBJ1-1; 8 bases are a match to TRBD1. V shed 3 bases, J shed 1 base, and the junction held 1 base outside the gene matches. Per germline, CDR1 LGHNT and CDR2 FRNRAP. This CDR3 is 14 amino acids long.

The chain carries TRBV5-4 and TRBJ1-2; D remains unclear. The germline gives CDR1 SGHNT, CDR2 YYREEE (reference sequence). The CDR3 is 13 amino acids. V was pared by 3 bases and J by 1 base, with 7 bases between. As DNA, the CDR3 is TGTGCCAGCAGCTCTAGCGTTAACTATGGCTACACCTTC. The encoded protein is CASSSSVNYGYTF.

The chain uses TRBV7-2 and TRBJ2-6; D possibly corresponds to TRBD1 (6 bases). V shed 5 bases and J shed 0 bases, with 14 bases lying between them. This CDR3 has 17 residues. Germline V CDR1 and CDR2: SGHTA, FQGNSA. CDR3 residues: CASSPGTRSSGANVLTF. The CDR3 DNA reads TGTGCCAGCAGCCCTGGGACAAGGAGCTCTGGGGCCAACGTCCTGACTTTC.

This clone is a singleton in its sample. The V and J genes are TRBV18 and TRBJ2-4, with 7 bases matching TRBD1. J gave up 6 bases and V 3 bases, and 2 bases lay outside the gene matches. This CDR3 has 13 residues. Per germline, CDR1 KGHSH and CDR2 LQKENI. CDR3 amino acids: CASSPGQTNIQYF. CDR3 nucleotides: TGTGCCAGCTCACCGGGACAGACAAACATTCAGTACTTC.

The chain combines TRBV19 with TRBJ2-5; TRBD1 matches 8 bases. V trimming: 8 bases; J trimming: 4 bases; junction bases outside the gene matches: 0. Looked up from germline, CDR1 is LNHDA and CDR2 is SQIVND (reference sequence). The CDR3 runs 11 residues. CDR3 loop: CASGQGETQYF. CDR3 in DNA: TGTGCCAGTGGACAGGGAGAGACCCAGTACTTC.

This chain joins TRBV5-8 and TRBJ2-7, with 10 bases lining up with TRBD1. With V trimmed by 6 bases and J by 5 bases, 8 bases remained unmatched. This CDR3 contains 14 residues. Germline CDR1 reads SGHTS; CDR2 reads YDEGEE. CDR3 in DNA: TGTGCCAGCACGACGGGACAGGGGATCCACGAGCAGTACGTC. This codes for CASTTGQGIHEQYV.

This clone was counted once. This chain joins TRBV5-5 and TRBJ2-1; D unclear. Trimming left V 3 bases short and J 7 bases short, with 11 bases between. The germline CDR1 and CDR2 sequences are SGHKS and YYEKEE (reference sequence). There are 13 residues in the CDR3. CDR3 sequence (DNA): TGTGCCAGCAGCTCCCTTGAGGTGAATGAGCAGTTCTTC. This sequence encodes CASSSLEVNEQFF.

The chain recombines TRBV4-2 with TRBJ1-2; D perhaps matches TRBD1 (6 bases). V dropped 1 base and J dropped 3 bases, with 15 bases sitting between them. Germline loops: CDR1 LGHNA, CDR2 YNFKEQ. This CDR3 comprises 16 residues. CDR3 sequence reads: CASSQGRGGQDYGYTF. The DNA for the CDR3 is TGTGCCAGCAGCCAAGGGAGGGGGGGGCAGGACTATGGCTACACCTTC.

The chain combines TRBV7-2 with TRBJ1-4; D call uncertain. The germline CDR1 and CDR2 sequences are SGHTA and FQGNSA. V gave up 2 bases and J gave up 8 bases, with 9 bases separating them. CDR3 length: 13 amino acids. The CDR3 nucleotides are TGTGCCAGCAGCTTACTTCACGGGGAAAAACTGTTTTTT. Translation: CASSLLHGEKLFF.

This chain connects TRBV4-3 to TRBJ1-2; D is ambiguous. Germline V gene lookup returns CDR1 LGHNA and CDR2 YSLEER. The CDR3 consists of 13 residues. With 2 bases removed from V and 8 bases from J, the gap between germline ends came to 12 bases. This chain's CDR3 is CASSQSLGLGYTF. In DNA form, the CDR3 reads TGCGCCAGCAGCCAATCCTTAGGTCTGGGCTACACCTTC.

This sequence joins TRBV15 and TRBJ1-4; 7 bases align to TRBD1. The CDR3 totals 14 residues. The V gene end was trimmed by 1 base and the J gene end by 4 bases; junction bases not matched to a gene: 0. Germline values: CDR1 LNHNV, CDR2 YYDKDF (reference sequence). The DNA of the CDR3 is TGTGCCACCAGCAGAGGACAGGGTAATGAAAAACTGTTTTTT. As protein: CATSRGQGNEKLFF.

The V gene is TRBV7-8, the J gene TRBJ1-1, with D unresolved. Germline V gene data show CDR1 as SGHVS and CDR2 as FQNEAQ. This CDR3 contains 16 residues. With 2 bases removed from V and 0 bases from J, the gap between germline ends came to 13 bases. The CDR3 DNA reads TGTGCCAGCAGCTTAATCGATCGGCGCTTGAACACTGAAGCTTTCTTT. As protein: CASSLIDRRLNTEAFF.

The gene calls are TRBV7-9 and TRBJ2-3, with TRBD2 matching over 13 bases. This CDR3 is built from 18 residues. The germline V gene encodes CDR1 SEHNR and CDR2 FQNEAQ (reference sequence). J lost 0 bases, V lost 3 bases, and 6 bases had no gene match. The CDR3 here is CASSFTPGLAGSTDTQYF. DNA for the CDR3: TGTGCCAGCAGCTTCACACCGGGACTAGCGGGGAGCACAGATACGCAGTATTTT. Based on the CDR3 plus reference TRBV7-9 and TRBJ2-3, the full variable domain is DTGVSQNPRHKITKRGQNVTFRCDPISEHNRLYWYRQTLGQGPEFLTYFQNEAQLEKSRLLSDRFSAERPKGSFSTLEIQRTEQGDSAMYLCASSFTPGLAGSTDTQYFGPGTRLTVL.

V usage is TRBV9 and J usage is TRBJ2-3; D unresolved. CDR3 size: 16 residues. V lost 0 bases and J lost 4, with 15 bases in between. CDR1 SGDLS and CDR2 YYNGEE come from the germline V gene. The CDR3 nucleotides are TGTGCCAGCAGCGTAGCTGGTTCAATCAGAGCAGATACGCAGTATTTT. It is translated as CASSVAGSIRADTQYF.

CDR3: CASSLPAGEGLSEQYV. In DNA form, the CDR3 reads TGTGCCAGCAGCTTACCTGCAGGGGAGGGTTTGAGTGAGCAGTACGTC. The rearrangement links TRBV7-8 to TRBJ2-7; a possible D gene is TRBD2 (7 bases). CDR1 is SGHVS, CDR2 FQNEAQ, per germline. The ends were cut back, 2 bases at V and 7 bases at J, with 21 bases in the middle. The CDR3 contains 16 residues.

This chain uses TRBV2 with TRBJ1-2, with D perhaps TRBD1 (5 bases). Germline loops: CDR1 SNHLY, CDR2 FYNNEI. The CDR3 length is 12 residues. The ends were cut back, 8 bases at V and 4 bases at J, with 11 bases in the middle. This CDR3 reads CASQSGRYGYTF. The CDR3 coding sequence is TGTGCCAGCCAGTCGGGGCGCTATGGCTACACCTTC.

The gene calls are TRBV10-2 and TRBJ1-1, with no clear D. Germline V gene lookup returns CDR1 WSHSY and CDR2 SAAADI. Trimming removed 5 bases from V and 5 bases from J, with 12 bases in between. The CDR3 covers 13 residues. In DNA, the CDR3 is TGCGCCAGCAGTACCCTAATTGGGACTGAAGCTTTCTTT. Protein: CASSTLIGTEAFF.

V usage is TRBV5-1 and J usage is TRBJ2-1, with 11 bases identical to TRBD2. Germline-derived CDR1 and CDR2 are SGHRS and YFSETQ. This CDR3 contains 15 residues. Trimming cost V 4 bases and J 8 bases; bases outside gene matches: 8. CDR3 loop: CASSTGTSGADEQFF. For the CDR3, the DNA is TGCGCCAGCAGCACCGGGACTAGCGGCGCCGATGAGCAGTTCTTC.